This TCR beta chain derives from a study of cytotoxic CD8 clonotypes in ibrutinib-treated CLL. The CDR3 is 15 residues long. The ends were cut back, 4 bases at V and 8 bases at J, with 18 bases in the middle. Per the germline V gene, CDR1 is SNHLY and CDR2 is FYNNEI. Assay used: immunoSEQ multiplex PCR; TCRdb lists only in-frame clones, some missing. The sample includes under 300,000 clones, under 80% of them seen just once. The chain combines TRBV2 with TRBJ2-1; D gene uncertain. The sequenced sample was PBMCs, obtained after 24 months of ibrutinib treatment. This TCR was sampled from a human donor with chronic lymphocytic leukemia. The CDR3 coding sequence is TGTGCCAGCAGTGGGGCTAGTGATTCATTCCATGAGCAGTTCTTC. This sequence encodes CASSGASDSFHEQFF.